This T cell receptor (beta chain) was identified during a study of control samples from healthy donors and cancer patients. Germline values: CDR1 MNHEY, CDR2 SMNVEV (reference sequence). The CDR3 is 15 residues long. With 0 bases removed from V and 2 bases from J, the gap between germline ends came to 11 bases. The protocol was immunoSEQ multiplex PCR, while the TCRdb copy is restricted to in-frame clones and leaves out a portion. Counted here are about 410,000 clones, over 75% occurring once; the ten biggest clones make up 6% to 7%. The chain links TRBV27 to TRBJ2-7; D might be TRBD2 (6 bases). Input material: PBMCs. This sequence was found in a middle-aged man with head and neck cancer. The DNA for the CDR3 is TGTGCCAGCAGTTTATCGCAGGGAGGTCCCTACGAGCAGTACTTC. Translation: CASSLSQGGPYEQYF.